This entry describes one T cell receptor beta chain. Its antigen is unidentified. These data come from a study of CD8 T cells in Susac syndrome. General study results and limits: Individuals included in the TCR sequencing and HLA analysis were acknowledged by the study to be relatively few in number.

The V and J ends lost 5 bases and 4 bases respectively, with 26 bases between them. The CDR3 runs 18 residues. Germline V gene lookup returns CDR1 SGHVS and CDR2 FQNEAQ. RNA, at about 0.45 to 1 ug, was reverse transcribed with random hexamers. TCRdb reprocessed the immunoSEQ multiplex PCR reads with MiXCR, giving one entry per CDR3 protein. This table holds hundreds of thousands of distinct CDR3 sequences, 90% to 95% found once. The receptor was isolated from a human donor with multiple sclerosis. The material sequenced was CD4+ T cells from PBMCs. The chain couples TRBV7-8 to TRBJ1-2; possibly TRBD1 for D (6 bases). CDR3: CASSRNRDTFPSLYGYTF. The CDR3 nucleotides are TGTGCCAGCAGCCGCAACCGGGACACTTTCCCATCCCTCTATGGCTACACCTTC.